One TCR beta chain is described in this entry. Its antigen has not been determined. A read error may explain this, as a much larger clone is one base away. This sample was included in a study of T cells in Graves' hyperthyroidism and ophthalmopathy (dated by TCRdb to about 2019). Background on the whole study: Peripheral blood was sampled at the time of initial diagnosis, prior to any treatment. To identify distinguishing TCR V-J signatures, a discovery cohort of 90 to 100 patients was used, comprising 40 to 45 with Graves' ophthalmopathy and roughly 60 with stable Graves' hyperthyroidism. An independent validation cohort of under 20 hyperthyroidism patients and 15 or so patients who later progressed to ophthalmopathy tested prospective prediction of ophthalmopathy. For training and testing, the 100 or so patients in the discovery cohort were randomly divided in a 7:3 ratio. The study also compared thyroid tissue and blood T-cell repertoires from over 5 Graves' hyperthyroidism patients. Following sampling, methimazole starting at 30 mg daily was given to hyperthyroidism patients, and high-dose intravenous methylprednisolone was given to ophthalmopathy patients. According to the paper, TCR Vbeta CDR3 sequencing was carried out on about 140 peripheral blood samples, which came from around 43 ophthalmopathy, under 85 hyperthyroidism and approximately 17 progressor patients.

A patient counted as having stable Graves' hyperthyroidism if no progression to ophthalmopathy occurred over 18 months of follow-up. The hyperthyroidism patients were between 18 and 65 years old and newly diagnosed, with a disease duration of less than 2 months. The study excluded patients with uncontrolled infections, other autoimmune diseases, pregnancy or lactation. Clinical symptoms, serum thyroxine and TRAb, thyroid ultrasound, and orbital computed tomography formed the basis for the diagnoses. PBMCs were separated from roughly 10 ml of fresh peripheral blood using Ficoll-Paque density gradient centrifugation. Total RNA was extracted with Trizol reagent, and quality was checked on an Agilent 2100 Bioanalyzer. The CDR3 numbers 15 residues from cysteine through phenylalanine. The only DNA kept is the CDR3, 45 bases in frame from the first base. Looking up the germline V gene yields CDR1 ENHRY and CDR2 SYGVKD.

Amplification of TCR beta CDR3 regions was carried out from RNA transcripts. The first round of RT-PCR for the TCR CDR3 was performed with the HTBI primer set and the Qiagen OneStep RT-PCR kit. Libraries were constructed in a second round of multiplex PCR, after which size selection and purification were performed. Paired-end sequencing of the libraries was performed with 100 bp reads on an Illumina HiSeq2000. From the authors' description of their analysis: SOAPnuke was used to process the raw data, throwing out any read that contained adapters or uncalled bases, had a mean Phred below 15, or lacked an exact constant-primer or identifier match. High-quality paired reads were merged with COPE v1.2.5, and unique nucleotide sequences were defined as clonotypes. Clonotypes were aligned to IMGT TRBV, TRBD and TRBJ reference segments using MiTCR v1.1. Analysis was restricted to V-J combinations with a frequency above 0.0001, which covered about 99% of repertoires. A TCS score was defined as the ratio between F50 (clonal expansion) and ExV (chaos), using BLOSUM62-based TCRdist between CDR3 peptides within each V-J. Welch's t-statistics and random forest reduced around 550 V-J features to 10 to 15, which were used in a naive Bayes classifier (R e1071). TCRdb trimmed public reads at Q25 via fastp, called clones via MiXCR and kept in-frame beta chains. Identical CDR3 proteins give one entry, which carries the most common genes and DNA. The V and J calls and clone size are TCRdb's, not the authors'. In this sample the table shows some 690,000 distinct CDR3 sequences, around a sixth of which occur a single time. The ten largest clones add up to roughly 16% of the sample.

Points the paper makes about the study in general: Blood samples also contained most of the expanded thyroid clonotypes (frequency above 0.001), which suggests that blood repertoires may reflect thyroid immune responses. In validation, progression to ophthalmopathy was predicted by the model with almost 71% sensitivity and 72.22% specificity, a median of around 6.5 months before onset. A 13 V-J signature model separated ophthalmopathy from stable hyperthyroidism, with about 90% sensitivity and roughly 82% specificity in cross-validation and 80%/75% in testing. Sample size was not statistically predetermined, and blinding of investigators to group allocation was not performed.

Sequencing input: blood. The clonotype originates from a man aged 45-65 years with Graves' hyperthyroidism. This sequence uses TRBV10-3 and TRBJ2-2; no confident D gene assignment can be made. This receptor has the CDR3 CATSGNKRNTGELFF. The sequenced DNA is TGTGCCACCAGTGGTAACAAAAGGAACACCGGGGAGCTGTTTTTT.